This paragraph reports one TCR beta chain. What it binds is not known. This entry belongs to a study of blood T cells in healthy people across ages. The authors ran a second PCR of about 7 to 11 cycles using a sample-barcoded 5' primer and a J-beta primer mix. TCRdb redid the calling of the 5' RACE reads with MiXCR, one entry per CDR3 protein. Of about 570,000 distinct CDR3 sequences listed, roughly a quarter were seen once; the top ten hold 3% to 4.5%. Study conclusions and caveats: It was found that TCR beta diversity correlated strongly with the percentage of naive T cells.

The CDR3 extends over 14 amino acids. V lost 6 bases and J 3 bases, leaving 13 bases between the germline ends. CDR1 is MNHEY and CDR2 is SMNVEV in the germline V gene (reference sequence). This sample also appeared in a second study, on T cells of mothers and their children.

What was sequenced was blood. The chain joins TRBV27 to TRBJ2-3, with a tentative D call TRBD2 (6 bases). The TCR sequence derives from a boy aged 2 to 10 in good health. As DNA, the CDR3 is TGTGCCAGCAGAGGAGGGTTGAGGACAGATACGCAGTATTTT. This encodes CASRGGLRTDTQYF.